Listed below are T cell receptor beta chains from one sample, sequenced in a study of CD8+ T cells in alopecia areata. Repertoires were generated with immunoSEQ multiplex PCR, while TCRdb's copy carries only in-frame clones and drops some. The sample lists approximately 58,000 clones, around 44% seen once, with 51% in the top ten. Sequences were obtained from NKG2D-low CD8+ T cells sorted from blood. The receptors stem from a human donor with alopecia areata. Each CDR3 is given with its conserved first and last residue. A D gene is named only where the DNA matches it firmly. Some rows have no size entry. The others give once, few or many, or a class for an expanded clone.

clone_size: NA; j_call: TRBJ2-7; cdr3_length: 12; v_call: TRBV29-1; d_call: NA; cdr3_nt: TGCAGCGTTGAAGCGGGGAGCTACGAGCAGTACTTC; cdr3_aa: CSVEAGSYEQYF
clone_size: NA; j_call: TRBJ2-3; cdr3_length: 16; v_call: TRBV28; d_call: TRBD1; cdr3_nt: TGTGCCAGCAGTGGAGTGGACAGGGGGCCCACAGATACGCAGTATTTT; cdr3_aa: CASSGVDRGPTDTQYF
clone_size: few; j_call: TRBJ2-1; cdr3_length: 14; v_call: TRBV29-1; d_call: NA; cdr3_nt: TGCAGCGTTCGCCTCATCGGGGGAGACAATGAGCAGTTCTTC; cdr3_aa: CSVRLIGGDNEQFF
clone_size: NA; j_call: TRBJ2-7; cdr3_length: 15; v_call: TRBV4-3; d_call: NA; cdr3_nt: TGCGCCAGCAGCCAAGATAGGGGTTCCAGCTACGAGCAGTACTTC; cdr3_aa: CASSQDRGSSYEQYF
clone_size: NA; j_call: TRBJ2-2; cdr3_length: 16; v_call: TRBV7-9; d_call: NA; cdr3_nt: TGTGCCAGCAGCTTCCCACAGTCTCCCCACACCGGGGAGCTGTTTTTT; cdr3_aa: CASSFPQSPHTGELFF
clone_size: few; j_call: TRBJ2-3; cdr3_length: 16; v_call: TRBV4-3; d_call: NA; cdr3_nt: TGCGCCAGCAGCCCCCGGGACTCCCTGGGCGTAGATACGCAGTATTTT; cdr3_aa: CASSPRDSLGVDTQYF
clone_size: NA; j_call: TRBJ2-7; cdr3_length: 15; v_call: TRBV29-1; d_call: TRBD2; cdr3_nt: TGCAGCGTAGCCGGGACTAGCGGGAGCTCCTACGAGCAATACTTC; cdr3_aa: CSVAGTSGSSYEQYF
clone_size: NA; j_call: TRBJ2-5; cdr3_length: 12; v_call: TRBV29-1; d_call: NA; cdr3_nt: TGCAGCGTTGACATAGGGGAAGAGACCCAGTACTTC; cdr3_aa: CSVDIGEETQYF
clone_size: NA; j_call: TRBJ1-6; cdr3_length: 13; v_call: TRBV11-2; d_call: NA; cdr3_nt: TGTGCCAGCAGCTTCCCGGTCGGTCAAACCCTCCACTTT; cdr3_aa: CASSFPVGQTLHF
clone_size: NA; j_call: TRBJ2-3; cdr3_length: 13; v_call: TRBV2; d_call: NA; cdr3_nt: TGTGCCAGCAGTGAAGGGCCCTTAGATACGCAGTATTTT; cdr3_aa: CASSEGPLDTQYF
clone_size: NA; j_call: TRBJ2-7; cdr3_length: 15; v_call: TRBV5-6; d_call: NA; cdr3_nt: TGTGCCACCCATGAAACACTCGGCGTGATAAACGAGCAGTACTTC; cdr3_aa: CATHETLGVINEQYF
clone_size: few; j_call: TRBJ2-3; cdr3_length: 14; v_call: TRBV7-9; d_call: TRBD2; cdr3_nt: TGTGCCAGCAGCTTAGTGGCGGGAGCAGATACGCAGTATTTT; cdr3_aa: CASSLVAGADTQYF
clone_size: few; j_call: TRBJ2-5; cdr3_length: 14; v_call: TRBV7-9; d_call: TRBD1; cdr3_nt: TGTGCCAGCAGACACAGGGGGCCAGGAGAGACCCAGTACTTC; cdr3_aa: CASRHRGPGETQYF
clone_size: NA; j_call: TRBJ1-4; cdr3_length: 12; v_call: TRBV25-1; d_call: NA; cdr3_nt: TGTGCCAGCAGTGTAGGCCGGAATCGGGTGTTTTTT; cdr3_aa: CASSVGRNRVFF
clone_size: NA; j_call: TRBJ2-5; cdr3_length: 15; v_call: TRBV7-2; d_call: TRBD2; cdr3_nt: TGTGCCAGCACCGGGACTAGGACAACCCAAGAGACCCAGTACTTC; cdr3_aa: CASTGTRTTQETQYF
clone_size: NA; j_call: TRBJ2-3; cdr3_length: 12; v_call: TRBV9; d_call: NA; cdr3_nt: TGTGCCAGCAGCGCACCTACGGGCGCGCAGTATTTT; cdr3_aa: CASSAPTGAQYF